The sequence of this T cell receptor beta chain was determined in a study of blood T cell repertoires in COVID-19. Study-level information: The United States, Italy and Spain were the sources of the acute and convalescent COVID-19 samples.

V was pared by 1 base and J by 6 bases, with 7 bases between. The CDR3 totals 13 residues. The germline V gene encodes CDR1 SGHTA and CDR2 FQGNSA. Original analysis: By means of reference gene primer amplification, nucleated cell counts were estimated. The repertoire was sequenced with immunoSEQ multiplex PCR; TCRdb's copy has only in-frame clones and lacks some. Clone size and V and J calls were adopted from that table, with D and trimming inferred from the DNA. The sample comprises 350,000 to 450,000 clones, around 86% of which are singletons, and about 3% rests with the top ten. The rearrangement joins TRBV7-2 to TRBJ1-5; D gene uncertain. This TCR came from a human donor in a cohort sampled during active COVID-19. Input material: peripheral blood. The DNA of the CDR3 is TGTGCCAGCAGCTTAGAGGGAGGTCAGCCCCAGCATTTT. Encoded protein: CASSLEGGQPQHF.